A single sample is the source of the 18 T cell receptor beta chains below, sequenced in a study of blood T cell repertoires in COVID-19. The assay was immunoSEQ multiplex PCR, and TCRdb's table has in-frame clones only and misses some. The data contain around 310,000 clones, around 90% of them singletons. What was sequenced was peripheral blood. Every receptor here comes from a woman between 40 and 50 years old with COVID-19, enrolled during active disease.

The gene calls are TRBV28 and TRBJ2-7; 7 bases are a match to TRBD1. Germline CDR1 is MDHEN and CDR2 is SYDVKM. The CDR3 is made up of 14 amino acids. Unmatched junction bases numbered 5, after V lost 4 bases and J lost 2 bases. CDR3 coding DNA: TGTGCCAGCAGTTCCCACAGGGGACCCTACGAGCAGTACTTC. Translating it yields CASSSHRGPYEQYF. The full variable domain, completed using reference TRBV28 and TRBJ2-7, is DVKVTQSSRYLVKRTGEKVFLECVQDMDHENMFWYRQDPGLGLRLIYFSYDVKMKEKGDIPEGYSVSREKKERFSLILESASTNQTSMYLCASSSHRGPYEQYFGPGTRLTVT.

This chain joins TRBV3-1 (or the pseudogene TRBV3-2) and TRBJ2-7; 12 positions match TRBD1. Losses at the gene ends were 4 bases for V and 5 bases for J; bases not matched to a gene: 6. Per the germline V gene, CDR1 is LGHDT and CDR2 is YNNKEL (reference sequence). This CDR3 spans 15 amino acids. This CDR3 reads CASSPYGTGGHEQYF. Here the CDR3 DNA reads TGTGCCAGCAGCCCATACGGGACAGGGGGCCACGAGCAGTACTTC.

V gene TRBV5-4 combines with J gene TRBJ1-2, with no clear D. The V end was cut by 3 bases, the J end by 3 bases, with 15 bases between. The CDR3 has 15 amino acids. Per the germline V gene, CDR1 is SGHNT and CDR2 is YYREEE (reference sequence). The CDR3 DNA follows: TGTGCCAGCAGCTCACCCACTGAGGCTTACTATGGCTACACCTTC. Amino acid sequence: CASSSPTEAYYGYTF.

In its sample, this clone was seen once. V usage is TRBV18 and J usage is TRBJ2-1, with D possibly being TRBD2 (7 bases). V was trimmed by 11 bases and J by 9 bases, leaving 23 bases between them. Germline values: CDR1 KGHSH, CDR2 LQKENI. The CDR3 consists of 14 residues. CDR3 bases: TGTGCCGCGGCTGCGGGAGAGGGGGGCATTGAGCAGTTCTTC. Protein product: CAAAAGEGGIEQFF.

The gene calls are TRBV9 and TRBJ1-4; D is uncertain. Germline lookup yields CDR1 SGDLS and CDR2 YYNGEE. Between the trimmed V and J ends, which lost 0 bases and 0 bases, there was a span of 6 bases. The length of the CDR3 is 15 residues. CDR3: CASSVDPATNEKLFF. In nucleotides, the CDR3 is TGTGCCAGCAGCGTAGACCCGGCAACTAATGAAAAACTGTTTTTT.

The rearrangement joins TRBV10-3 to TRBJ2-1; no definite D call. Germline CDR1 is ENHRY and CDR2 is SYGVKD. CDR3 length: 11 amino acids. Trimming removed 3 bases from V and 9 bases from J, with 6 bases in between. CDR3 bases: TGTGCCATCAGTGATTATATTGAGCAGTTCTTC. It encodes CAISDYIEQFF.

The gene calls are TRBV5-6 and TRBJ1-5; D is undetermined. Germline V gene data show CDR1 as SGHDT and CDR2 as YYEEEE. The V end lost 1 base, the J end lost 3 bases, and 11 bases lay between the germline ends. The CDR3 length is 15 residues. The CDR3 DNA reads TGTGCCAGCAGCTTGTGGGAGGGAATCAATCAGCCCCAGCATTTT. It translates to CASSLWEGINQPQHF.

The V and J genes are TRBV6-5 and TRBJ1-1; TRBD1 matches at 9 bases. CDR3 length equals 14 residues. The germline V gene has CDR1 MNHEY and CDR2 SVGAGI. Unmatched junction bases numbered 9, after V lost 6 bases and J lost 7 bases. This chain's CDR3 is CASRPPGQGFEAFF. In DNA, the CDR3 is TGTGCCAGCAGACCACCGGGACAGGGTTTTGAAGCTTTCTTT.

The chain couples TRBV28 to TRBJ1-5; no firm D call. V lost 1 base and J lost 10, with 11 bases in between. The CDR3 runs 13 residues. Germline values: CDR1 MDHEN, CDR2 SYDVKM. CDR3 sequence (DNA): TGTGCCAGCAGTTTATCGTCGGGTTTACCCCAGCATTTT. It translates to CASSLSSGLPQHF.

The V gene is TRBV15, the J gene TRBJ2-3; TRBD2 matches at 11 bases. Germline values: CDR1 LNHNV, CDR2 YYDKDF (reference sequence). CDR3 length: 17 residues. The V gene end was trimmed by 0 bases and the J gene end by 5 bases; junction bases not matched to a gene: 7. The CDR3 loop is CATSREILAGVLDTQYF. The CDR3 coding sequence is TGTGCCACCAGCAGAGAAATACTAGCGGGAGTGTTAGATACGCAGTATTTT.

This clone was observed a handful of times. This chain uses TRBV27 with TRBJ1-2; D gene unclear. V lost 5 bases to trimming and J lost 3 bases, with 16 bases between them. This CDR3 has 15 amino acids. Germline-derived CDR1 and CDR2 are MNHEY and SMNVEV (reference sequence). For the CDR3, the DNA is TGTGCCAGCAGTCCGGACCCTACGGGGTACTATGGCTACACCTTC. Translating gives CASSPDPTGYYGYTF.

The chain joins TRBV19 to TRBJ1-1; 12 nucleotides align to TRBD1. Trimming removed 7 bases from V and 5 bases from J; junction bases left unmatched: 11. Germline V CDR1 and CDR2: LNHDA, SQIVND (reference sequence). The CDR3 is 16 residues long. CDR3 coding DNA: TGTGCCAGTAAGTTAATTGGGACAGGGGGCAAGACTGAAGCTTTCTTT. Translating gives CASKLIGTGGKTEAFF.

The chain joins TRBV7-9 to TRBJ1-6; 8 positions agree with TRBD1. The germline gives CDR1 SEHNR, CDR2 FQNEAQ (reference sequence). Trimming cost V 3 bases and J 13 bases; bases outside gene matches: 8. This CDR3 is built from 14 residues. The chain's CDR3 is CASSLGQVTGPLHF. CDR3 bases: TGTGCCAGCAGCTTGGGACAGGTGACGGGCCCCCTCCACTTT. Full variable domain (outside the CDR3, taken from reference TRBV7-9 and TRBJ1-6): DTGVSQNPRHKITKRGQNVTFRCDPISEHNRLYWYRQTLGQGPEFLTYFQNEAQLEKSRLLSDRFSAERPKGSFSTLEIQRTEQGDSAMYLCASSLGQVTGPLHFGNGTRLTVT.

The rearrangement links TRBV19 to TRBJ1-3; perhaps TRBD1 as D (6 bases). V was cut by 5 bases and J by 0 bases, with 17 bases left in between. Germline assignment: CDR1 LNHDA and CDR2 SQIVND (reference sequence). CDR3 length equals 17 residues. The CDR3: CASSSQGATISGNTIYF. The CDR3 DNA sequence: TGTGCCAGTAGTTCACAGGGTGCAACGATCTCTGGAAACACCATATATTTT.

The gene calls are TRBV28 and TRBJ1-2, with unresolved D. The CDR3 loop spans 15 amino acids. Per the germline V gene, CDR1 is MDHEN and CDR2 is SYDVKM. Trimming left V 5 bases short and J 3 bases short, with 16 bases between. For the CDR3, the DNA is TGTGCCAGCAGTACCCTAACGCCCGGGGACTATGGCTACACCTTC. This gives the protein CASSTLTPGDYGYTF.

The chain couples TRBV5-8 to TRBJ2-1, with TRBD2 identical over 8 bases. V trimming: 4 bases; J trimming: 4 bases; junction bases outside the gene matches: 10. Germline-derived CDR1 and CDR2 are SGHTS and YDEGEE. CDR3 length: 16 residues. CDR3 residues: CASSPRLATTYNEQFF. The CDR3 DNA reads TGTGCCAGCAGCCCTCGACTAGCGACAACATACAATGAGCAGTTCTTC.

The genes are TRBV18 and TRBJ1-4; D gene unclear. The germline gives CDR1 KGHSH, CDR2 LQKENI. V lost 3 bases and J lost 6, with 11 bases in between. The CDR3 has 14 amino acids. The CDR3 sequence is CASSPTYRDEKLFF. The CDR3 DNA reads as TGTGCCAGCTCACCCACCTACAGAGATGAAAAACTGTTTTTT.

The rearrangement links TRBV7-9 to TRBJ1-5; D perhaps matches TRBD1 (5 bases). Germline-derived CDR1 and CDR2 are SEHNR and FQNEAQ (reference sequence). V was cut by 0 bases and J by 6 bases, with 9 bases left in between. The length of the CDR3 is 14 residues. The CDR3 nucleotides are TGTGCCAGCAGCTTAGCAGGGAGGGGTCAGCCCCAGCATTTT. It specifies CASSLAGRGQPQHF.